This entry lists 9 T cell receptor beta chains sequenced from one sample in a study of preoperative IRX-2 immunotherapy in early breast cancer. Using immunoSEQ multiplex PCR, the repertoire was profiled, and TCRdb retains in-frame clones only, with some absent. The data contain about 89,000 clones, 86% of them seen just once; the ten biggest clones take up around 2.1%. As to treatment: preoperative locoregional IRX-2 cytokine immunotherapy. Source: tumor tissue, taken after IRX-2 immunotherapy. The receptors derive from a human donor with breast cancer.

V usage is TRBV6-8 and J usage is TRBJ1-2, with D uncertain. The CDR3 covers 16 residues. Germline V lookup: CDR1 MNHGY, CDR2 SAAAGT. V lost 2 bases to trimming and J lost 2 bases, with 15 bases between them. CDR3 loop: CASSYTEFGRNYGYTF. The CDR3 nucleotides are TGTGCCAGCAGTTACACCGAATTTGGCCGGAACTATGGCTACACCTTC.

V gene TRBV5-1 combines with J gene TRBJ2-2; 9 bases fit TRBD1. The CDR3 is 16 amino acids. Germline loops: CDR1 SGHRS, CDR2 YFSETQ. Trimming removed 4 bases from V and 6 bases from J; junction bases left unmatched: 10. CDR3 sequence (DNA): TGCGCCAGCAGCCCCTTCCCGGGACAGGGCTCCGGGGAGCTGTTTTTT. Translated: CASSPFPGQGSGELFF.

This clone was found once. Germline and junction disagree at one end, which may indicate a read error. CDR3 residues: CASSPAGRERDYGYIF. As DNA, the CDR3 is TGCGCCAGCAGCCCCGCCGGGAGGGAGAGGGACTATGGCTACATCTTC. The chain has TRBV4-1 and TRBJ1-2; tentatively, D is TRBD1 (5 bases). Germline V gene lookup returns CDR1 MGHRA and CDR2 YSYEKL. The CDR3 spans 16 residues.

The chain has TRBV9 and TRBJ1-5, with D perhaps matching TRBD1 (5 bases). Trimming took off 5 bases at V and 1 base at J, with 19 bases between the two ends. The CDR3 has 17 amino acids. The germline gives CDR1 SGDLS, CDR2 YYNGEE. CDR3 in DNA: TGTGCCAGCAGTTTGATCGCGGGTGGGGGAAGCAATCAGCCCCAGCATTTT. Its translation is CASSLIAGGGSNQPQHF.

The V gene is TRBV15, the J gene TRBJ1-5; 7 bases align to TRBD1. The germline V gene has CDR1 LNHNV and CDR2 YYDKDF (reference sequence). CDR3 length equals 16 residues. The V gene end was trimmed by 0 bases and the J gene end by 2 bases; junction bases not matched to a gene: 4. The CDR3 region is CATSREGTAGNQPQHF. The DNA of the CDR3 is TGTGCCACCAGCAGAGAGGGGACAGCGGGCAATCAGCCCCAGCATTTT.

This clone was recorded once. The genes are TRBV19 and TRBJ2-1; D is ambiguous. This CDR3 has 13 amino acids. The V and J ends lost 6 bases and 2 bases respectively, with 8 bases between them. Per germline, CDR1 LNHDA and CDR2 SQIVND (reference sequence). CDR3 region: CASREGPYNEQFF. In DNA form, the CDR3 reads TGTGCCAGTAGGGAAGGGCCCTACAATGAGCAGTTCTTC.

V usage is TRBV28 and J usage is TRBJ2-1; 12 nucleotides match TRBD2. The CDR3 has 18 residues. CDR1 and CDR2 (germline): MDHEN, SYDVKM. V lost 3 bases and J lost 4; bases outside the gene matches: 10. The CDR3 nucleotides are TGTGCCAGCAGTTTTGGCCTAGCGGGAGGGCTATTGTACAATGAGCAGTTCTTC. It translates to CASSFGLAGGLLYNEQFF.

The gene calls are TRBV18 and TRBJ1-5; D gene ambiguous. Germline V gene sequence: CDR1 KGHSH, CDR2 LQKENI. CDR3 length: 14 amino acids. Trimming took off 6 bases at V and 0 bases at J, with 9 bases between the two ends. CDR3 bases: TGTGCCAGCTCGAGAGCTTATAGCAATCAGCCCCAGCATTTT. This gives the protein CASSRAYSNQPQHF.

This chain links TRBV12-5 with TRBJ2-7, with TRBD1 identical over 10 bases. With 1 base clipped from V and 0 bases from J, the junction kept 9 bases outside the gene matches. The CDR3 is 18 residues long. Germline V CDR1 and CDR2: LGHNT, FRNRAP. Written as DNA, the CDR3 is TGTGCTAGTGGTTTGGCCATGACAGGGGGCCGCCTCTCCTACGAGCAGTACTTC. Amino acids: CASGLAMTGGRLSYEQYF.